One sample yielded the 24 T cell receptor beta chains listed below, sequenced in a study of OX40 agonist ivuxolimab in advanced cancers. The assay was immunoSEQ multiplex PCR, and TCRdb's table has in-frame clones only and misses some. The data show approximately 35,000 clones, 74% seen once. This specimen was CD4+ or CD8+ T cells sorted from blood, taken in a trial of the OX40 agonist ivuxolimab. Receptors originate from an adult with an advanced solid tumor such as melanoma, head and neck, liver or kidney cancer.

This chain uses TRBV7-9 with TRBJ2-1, with 7 nucleotides matching TRBD1. Germline lookup yields CDR1 SEHNR and CDR2 FQNEAQ (reference sequence). Trimming took 1 base from V and 6 from J; bases not matched to a gene: 3. The CDR3 runs to 14 residues. The CDR3 here is CASSLVGDSNEQFF. The CDR3 region has the DNA TGTGCCAGCAGCTTAGTGGGGGACAGCAATGAGCAGTTCTTC. Filled out from reference TRBV7-9 and TRBJ2-1, the complete variable domain reads DTGVSQNPRHKITKRGQNVTFRCDPISEHNRLYWYRQTLGQGPEFLTYFQNEAQLEKSRLLSDRFSAERPKGSFSTLEIQRTEQGDSAMYLCASSLVGDSNEQFFGPGTRLTVL.

The chain links TRBV13 to TRBJ1-1; D gene unclear. Trimming cost V 5 bases and J 1 base, with 11 bases left between them. This CDR3 region has 14 residues. The germline V gene encodes CDR1 PRHDT and CDR2 FYEKMQ (reference sequence). The DNA of the CDR3 is TGTGCCAGCAGCCCCGGGTGGACGAACACTGAAGCTTTCTTT. This codes for CASSPGWTNTEAFF.

This chain uses TRBV7-2 with TRBJ2-3; 8 bases align to TRBD2. Germline CDR1 and CDR2: SGHTA and FQGNSA. Trimming removed 2 bases from V and 6 bases from J; junction bases left unmatched: 7. CDR3 length equals 15 residues. CDR3 nucleotides: TGTGCCAGCAGCTTACAGCGGGGGAAGGGTGATACGCAGTATTTT. Its translation is CASSLQRGKGDTQYF.

This clone appeared once. The CDR3, as DNA: TGTGCCAGCACCCTGCGGGACAGGGGTCACTACGAGCAGTACGTC. Translated: CASTLRDRGHYEQYV. V usage is TRBV6-4 and J usage is TRBJ2-7, with 10 bases fitting TRBD1. CDR3 length: 15 amino acids. Looked up from germline, CDR1 is MRHNA and CDR2 is SNTAGT. V was pared by 7 bases and J by 3 bases, with 9 bases of the junction left unmatched.

This clone was recorded once. V gene TRBV4-1 combines with J gene TRBJ2-5; D is unclear. Trimming pared 1 base from V and 5 bases from J, leaving 8 bases between. Per the germline V gene, CDR1 is MGHRA and CDR2 is YSYEKL. The CDR3 is 13 amino acids. CDR3 in amino acids: CASSQGPAETQYF. The CDR3 nucleotides read TGCGCCAGCAGCCAAGGTCCAGCGGAGACCCAGTACTTC.

The rearrangement joins TRBV7-7 to TRBJ2-3; the match to TRBD2 covers 10 bases. J was trimmed by 7 bases and V by 0 bases; bases with no gene match: 10. Germline CDR1 is SSHAT and CDR2 is FNYEAQ (reference sequence). CDR3 length: 17 amino acids. The CDR3 loop is CASSLARSGGAGNTQYF. The DNA for the CDR3 is TGTGCCAGCAGCTTAGCGCGAAGCGGGGGGGCGGGGAATACGCAGTATTTT.

V usage is TRBV6-5 and J usage is TRBJ1-2; tentative D call: TRBD1 (6 bases). The V gene lost 7 bases and the J gene lost 1 base, with 7 bases spanning the gap. The CDR3 has 12 amino acids. From germline, CDR1 is MNHEY and CDR2 SVGAGI. CDR3 loop: CASTGDNYGYTF. CDR3 DNA: TGTGCCAGCACAGGGGATAACTATGGCTACACCTTC.

The chain couples TRBV28 to TRBJ1-2, with D perhaps matching TRBD1 (6 bases). V was shortened by 10 bases and J by 4 bases, with 28 bases between the two germline ends. Germline lookup yields CDR1 MDHEN and CDR2 SYDVKM. This CDR3 comprises 17 residues. The CDR3 region is CATAPSRGRSYSYGYTF. The CDR3 DNA reads as TGTGCCACCGCGCCTTCCAGGGGCCGGTCTTACTCCTATGGCTACACCTTC.

The chain couples TRBV10-2 to TRBJ1-2; D may be TRBD1 (6 bases). This CDR3 is 15 amino acids long. V shed 7 bases and J shed 7 bases, with 22 bases lying between them. The germline CDR1 and CDR2 sequences are WSHSY and SAAADI. In nucleotides, the CDR3 is TGCGCCAGCACTCAAGGGGACAAGCAGGGTAGTGGCTACACCTTC. Protein sequence: CASTQGDKQGSGYTF.

DNA of the CDR3: TGTGCCAGCAACCCAAACACAGATACGCAGTATTTT. Its translation: CASNPNTDTQYF. The chain combines TRBV28 with TRBJ2-3, with D hard to call. The CDR3 sequence is 12 residues long. Germline V CDR1 and CDR2: MDHEN, SYDVKM. Trimming removed 7 bases at V and 2 bases at J, with 7 bases between.

J is TRBJ1-2 and V is TRBV6-5; no firm D call. V was clipped by 4 bases and J by 4 bases, with 7 bases between them. The CDR3 has 12 amino acids. Germline V gene lookup returns CDR1 MNHEY and CDR2 SVGAGI. The CDR3 loop reads CASSSAPYGYTF. As DNA, the CDR3 is TGTGCCAGCAGTTCCGCACCCTATGGCTACACCTTC.

The rearrangement uses TRBV9 and TRBJ2-2; 7 bases are shared with TRBD1. This CDR3 has 15 amino acids. CDR1 and CDR2 (germline): SGDLS, YYNGEE. Trimming removed 4 bases from V and 0 bases from J; junction bases left unmatched: 3. CDR3 in DNA: TGTGCCAGCAGCCCTCAGGGGGCGAACACCGGGGAGCTGTTTTTT. Translating gives CASSPQGANTGELFF. The full variable domain, rest sourced from reference TRBV9 and TRBJ2-2, is DSGVTQTPKHLITATGQRVTLRCSPRSGDLSVYWYQQSLDQGLQFLIQYYNGEERAKGNILERFSAQQFPDLHSELNLSSLELGDSALYFCASSPQGANTGELFFGEGSRLTVL.

At least ten counts were recorded for this clone. The CDR3: CASSLLAGGSDTQYF. The CDR3 DNA sequence: TGTGCCAGCAGCTTGCTAGCGGGGGGGAGTGATACGCAGTATTTT. V and J are TRBV9 and TRBJ2-3, with 12 bases aligning to TRBD2. Germline V gene sequence: CDR1 SGDLS, CDR2 YYNGEE. The junction had 6 bases not matched to a gene; V was cut back by 4 bases and J by 6 bases. The CDR3 contains 15 residues.

The chain combines TRBV19 with TRBJ1-3; perhaps TRBD1 as D (5 bases). The CDR3 has 13 residues. The V gene's germline CDR1 is LNHDA and CDR2 SQIVND (reference sequence). Trimming stripped 10 bases from V and 3 bases from J, with 13 bases between. CDR3 region: CATSTGNGNTIYF. The CDR3 bases are TGTGCCACAAGTACAGGAAATGGAAACACCATATATTTT.

This clone was observed a handful of times. The rearrangement links TRBV19 to TRBJ2-7, with D perhaps matching TRBD1 (6 bases). CDR3 length equals 13 residues. The V gene's germline CDR1 is LNHDA and CDR2 SQIVND (reference sequence). Trimming stripped 3 bases from V and 4 bases from J, with 10 bases between. The CDR3 region is CASSIRQGYEQYF. The CDR3 region has the DNA TGTGCCAGTAGTATTCGGCAGGGGTACGAGCAGTACTTC.

The V call is TRBV18, the J call TRBJ2-1, with 7 nucleotides matching TRBD1. Germline CDR1 KGHSH, CDR2 LQKENI. Germline trimming cut 8 bases from V and 9 bases from J; bases unmatched to any gene: 19. The CDR3 is 16 residues long. This chain's CDR3 is CASAWDSSRGLGEQFF. The CDR3 DNA sequence: TGTGCCAGCGCTTGGGACAGCTCAAGGGGTTTAGGTGAGCAGTTCTTC.

The V call is TRBV6-6, the J call TRBJ2-7; 9 bases line up with TRBD1. This CDR3 has 14 amino acids. The junction had 6 bases not matched to a gene; V was cut back by 4 bases and J by 5 bases. CDR1 is MNHNY, CDR2 SVGAGI, per germline (reference sequence). CDR3 sequence: CASSSDRGTHEQYF. CDR3 bases: TGTGCCAGCAGTTCCGACAGGGGGACCCACGAGCAGTACTTC.

There are many counts of this clone. J is TRBJ1-5 and V is TRBV6-6, with D perhaps TRBD1 (6 bases). CDR1 and CDR2 from the germline V gene are MNHNY and SVGAGI (reference sequence). V was trimmed by 6 bases and J by 1 base, leaving 10 bases between them. This CDR3 has 14 residues. DNA of the CDR3: TGTGCCAGCAGGAGGGGGGGGAGCAATCAGCCCCAGCATTTT. As protein: CASRRGGSNQPQHF.

This sequence joins TRBV5-1 and TRBJ1-5; tentatively, D is TRBD1 (6 bases). The CDR3 spans 15 residues. V lost 4 bases, J lost 5 bases, and 16 bases lay in between. Germline assignment: CDR1 SGHRS and CDR2 YFSETQ. This CDR3 reads CASSPRGGLDQPQHF. The CDR3 DNA reads TGCGCCAGCAGCCCTCGAGGGGGGTTGGATCAGCCCCAGCATTTT.

By sample share, this clone is medium-sized. The CDR3 DNA reads as TGTGCCAGCAGCTTATTAATGCAAGATACGCAGTATTTT. Its translation: CASSLLMQDTQYF. The J gene is TRBJ2-3, the V gene TRBV7-9; D is uncertain. V lost 2 bases, J lost 5 bases, and 8 bases lay in between. Germline V gene lookup returns CDR1 SEHNR and CDR2 FQNEAQ (reference sequence). The CDR3 sequence is 13 residues long.

The chain has TRBV5-6 and TRBJ1-1; possible D gene TRBD1, 5 bases. V was trimmed by 4 bases and J by 2 bases, leaving 12 bases between them. This CDR3 has 14 residues. Germline lookup yields CDR1 SGHDT and CDR2 YYEEEE. CDR3 DNA sequence: TGTGCCAGCAGCCGGCGGGGGTACAACACTGAAGCTTTCTTT. It encodes CASSRRGYNTEAFF.

This chain joins TRBV7-9 and TRBJ1-5; D gene ambiguous. The V gene lost 1 base and the J gene lost 6 bases, with 4 bases spanning the gap. The CDR3 consists of 12 residues. Germline V gene sequence: CDR1 SEHNR, CDR2 FQNEAQ (reference sequence). The CDR3 DNA sequence: TGTGCCAGCAGCTTAGGGGGTCAGCCCCAGCATTTT. Protein product: CASSLGGQPQHF.

V gene TRBV5-6 combines with J gene TRBJ1-2; 11 positions agree with TRBD1. V shed 6 bases, J shed 8 bases, and the junction held 9 bases outside the gene matches. The CDR3 runs to 14 residues. Germline V gene data show CDR1 as SGHDT and CDR2 as YYEEEE. CDR3 sequence: CASTRRDRGGGYTF. CDR3 coding DNA: TGTGCCAGCACCCGCCGGGACAGGGGGGGAGGCTACACCTTC.

In its sample, this clone was seen once. The J gene is TRBJ2-3, the V gene TRBV10-3; D gene uncertain. V was shortened by 2 bases and J by 5 bases, with 5 bases between the two germline ends. The CDR3 has 12 amino acids. CDR1 is ENHRY and CDR2 is SYGVKD in the germline V gene. As DNA, the CDR3 is TGTGCCATCAGTGAGGGGTTAGATACGCAGTATTTT. Translating it yields CAISEGLDTQYF.